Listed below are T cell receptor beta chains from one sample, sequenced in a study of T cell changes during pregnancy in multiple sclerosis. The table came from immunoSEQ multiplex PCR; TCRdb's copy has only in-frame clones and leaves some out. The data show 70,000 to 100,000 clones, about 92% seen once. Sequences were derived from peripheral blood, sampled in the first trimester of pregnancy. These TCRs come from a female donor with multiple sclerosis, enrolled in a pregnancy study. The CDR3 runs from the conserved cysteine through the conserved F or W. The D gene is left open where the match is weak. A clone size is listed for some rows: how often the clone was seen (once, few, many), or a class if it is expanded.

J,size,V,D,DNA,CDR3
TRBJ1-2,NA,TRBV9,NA,TGTGCCAGCAGCGTCCAGGGGCGGCCTGGCTACACCTTC,CASSVQGRPGYTF
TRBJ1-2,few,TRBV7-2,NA,TGTGCCAGCAGCTTAGACAGCCCTCACTATGGCTACACCTTC,CASSLDSPHYGYTF
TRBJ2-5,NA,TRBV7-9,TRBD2,TGTGCCAGCAGCGATGGGACTAGCGGGAAAGAGACCCAGTACTTC,CASSDGTSGKETQYF
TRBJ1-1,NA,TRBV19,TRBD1,TGTGCCAGTAGCACCGACAGGGACACTGAAGCTTTCTTT,CASSTDRDTEAFF
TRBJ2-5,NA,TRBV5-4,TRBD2,TGTGCCAGCAGCTACAGACTAGCGGAAGAGACCCAGTACTTC,CASSYRLAEETQYF
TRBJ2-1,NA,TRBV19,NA,TGTGCCAGTAGTAGGGCCGGGAGCTCCTACAATGAGCAGTTCTTC,CASSRAGSSYNEQFF
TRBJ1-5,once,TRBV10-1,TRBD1,TGCGCCAGCAGCGTGGGGACAGAGCAGCCCCAGCATTTT,CASSVGTEQPQHF
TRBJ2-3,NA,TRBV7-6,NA,TGTGCCAGCAGCTTGGACGGGGTAAATACGCAGTATTTT,CASSLDGVNTQYF
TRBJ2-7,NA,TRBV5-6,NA,TGTGCCAGCAGCGGCCGGCTGGGGGGTAAGCAGTACTTC,CASSGRLGGKQYF
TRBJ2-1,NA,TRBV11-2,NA,TGTGCCAGCAGCTTAGAAACTAGCACCGAAGAGCAGTTCTTC,CASSLETSTEEQFF
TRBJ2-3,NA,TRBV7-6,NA,TGTGCCAGCACCCTAGAGGAGCGGATCACAGATACGCAGTATTTT,CASTLEERITDTQYF
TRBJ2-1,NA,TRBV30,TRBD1,TGTGCCTGGAGTGGAAGGGGGCCCTACAATGAGCAGTTCTTC,CAWSGRGPYNEQFF
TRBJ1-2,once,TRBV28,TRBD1,TGTGCCAGCAGTTTAGACAGGGTGGCCGGCTACACCTTC,CASSLDRVAGYTF
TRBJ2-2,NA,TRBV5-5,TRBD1,TGTGCCAGCAGCCGGGACAGGGGAAACACCGGGGAGCTGTTTTTT,CASSRDRGNTGELFF
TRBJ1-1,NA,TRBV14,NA,TGTGCCAGCAGCCAGGGCAGGAACACTGAAGCTTTCTTT,CASSQGRNTEAFF
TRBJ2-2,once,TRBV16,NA,TGTGCCAGCAGCCCCACGGGAAACAGGGCGAACACCGGGGAGCTGTTTTTT,CASSPTGNRANTGELFF
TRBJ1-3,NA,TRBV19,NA,TGTGCCAGTGACCGTGGGACTGGGACTGGGCCCTCTGGAAACACCATATATTTT,CASDRGTGTGPSGNTIYF
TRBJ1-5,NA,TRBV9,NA,TGTGCCAGCAACGGAGGGGGGGCGGGTCAGCCCCAGCATTTT,CASNGGGAGQPQHF
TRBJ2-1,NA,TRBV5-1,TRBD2,TGCGCCAGCAGCCTGGGACTAGCGGGAGTATGGTACAATGAGCAGTTCTTC,CASSLGLAGVWYNEQFF
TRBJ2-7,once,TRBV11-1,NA,TGTGCCAGCAGCCTGGAGTCGACTGCATCCTACGAGCAGTACTTC,CASSLESTASYEQYF
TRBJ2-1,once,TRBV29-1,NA,TGCAGCGGCAAGGTCTCGGGCAATGAGCAGTTCTTC,CSGKVSGNEQFF
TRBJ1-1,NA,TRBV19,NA,TGTGCCAGTACCGGATATCAGGTGAACACTGAAGCTTTCTTT,CASTGYQVNTEAFF
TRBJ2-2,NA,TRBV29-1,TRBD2,TGCAGCACGGGGGGAGTGACGAACGGGGAGCTGTTTTTT,CSTGGVTNGELFF
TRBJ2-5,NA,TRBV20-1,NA,TGCAGTGCTACCGAAGAGACCCAGTACTTC,CSATEETQYF
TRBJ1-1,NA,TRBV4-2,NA,TGTGCCAGCAGCCCGGGACATTCGCTAAACACTGAAGCTTTCTTT,CASSPGHSLNTEAFF
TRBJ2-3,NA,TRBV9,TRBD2,TGTGCCAGCAGCGTAGACCTTAGCGGGAGGTTGGATACGCAGTATTTT,CASSVDLSGRLDTQYF
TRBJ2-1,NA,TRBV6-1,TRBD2,TGTGCCAGCAGTGGACTTTCTCCGGGACTAGCGGGAACTGAGCAGTTCTTC,CASSGLSPGLAGTEQFF
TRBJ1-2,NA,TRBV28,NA,TGTGCCAGCAGGACCGGACGGGGCTATGGCTACACCTTC,CASRTGRGYGYTF
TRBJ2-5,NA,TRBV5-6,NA,TGTGCCAGCAGACCTGGACAGCAAGAGACCCAGTACTTC,CASRPGQQETQYF
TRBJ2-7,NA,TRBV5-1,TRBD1,TGCGCCAGCAGTTCCGGGACAGGGGCCTACGAGCAGTACTTC,CASSSGTGAYEQYF
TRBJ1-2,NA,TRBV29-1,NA,TGCAGCGTTACAATCAGGAAAGGCTATGGCTACACCTTC,CSVTIRKGYGYTF
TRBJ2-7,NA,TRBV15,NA,TGTGCCACCAGCACGAGCGGTAACTACGAGCAGTACTTC,CATSTSGNYEQYF
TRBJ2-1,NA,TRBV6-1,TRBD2,TGTGCCAGTATTGCGCGGGGGGGCACTTACAATGAGCAGTTCTTC,CASIARGGTYNEQFF
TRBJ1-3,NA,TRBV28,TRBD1,TGTGCCAGCATTCCGGGACAGGGACGCTCTGGAAACACCATATATTTT,CASIPGQGRSGNTIYF
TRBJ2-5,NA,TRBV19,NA,TGTGCCAGTTCCGACAGGCGAGAGACCCAGTACTTC,CASSDRRETQYF
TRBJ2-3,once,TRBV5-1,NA,TGCGCCAGCAGCTTGGGACAGGCCAAGGATACGCAGTATTTT,CASSLGQAKDTQYF
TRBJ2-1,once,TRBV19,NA,TGTGCCAGTAGTTTAGGGCCCTACAATGAGCAGTTCTTC,CASSLGPYNEQFF
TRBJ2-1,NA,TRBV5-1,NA,TGCGCCAGCACTAAAACGGCGGCTTCCTACAATGAGCAGTTCTTC,CASTKTAASYNEQFF
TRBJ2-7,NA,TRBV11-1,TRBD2,TGTGCCAGCAGCTTAGATTTACTAGCGAGCCTGGGAGAGCAGTACTTC,CASSLDLLASLGEQYF
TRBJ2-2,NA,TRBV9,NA,TGTGCCAGCAGCGGGAGGGCCGGGGAGCTGTTTTTT,CASSGRAGELFF
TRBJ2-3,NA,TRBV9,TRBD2,TGTGCCAGCAGCCTTCGACTAGCGGCCATCACAGATACGCAGTATTTT,CASSLRLAAITDTQYF
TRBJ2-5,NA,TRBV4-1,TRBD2,TGCGCCAGCAGCCCCGTGGGACTAGCGGGAGTAGAGACCCAGTACTTC,CASSPVGLAGVETQYF
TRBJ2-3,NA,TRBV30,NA,TGTGCCTGGAGTTCGGACTGGGTCGATACGCAGTATTTT,CAWSSDWVDTQYF
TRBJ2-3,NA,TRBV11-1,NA,TGTGCCAGCAGCCGGGGTGGGGATACGCAGTATTTT,CASSRGGDTQYF
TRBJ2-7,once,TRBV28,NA,TGTGCCAGCAGTTTACTACCGGGGAACTACGAGCAGTACTTC,CASSLLPGNYEQYF
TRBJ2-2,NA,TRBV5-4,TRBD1,TGTGCCAGCAGCGCGGGACAGGGGAGGGCCGGGGAGCTGTTTTTT,CASSAGQGRAGELFF
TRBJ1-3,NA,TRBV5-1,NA,TGCGCCAGCAGCCCTGGAGACGAGCAGAGGACCATATATTTT,CASSPGDEQRTIYF
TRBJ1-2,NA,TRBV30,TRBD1,TGTGCCTGGAGTCTCCGACAGGGGGTAGGGGGCTACACCTTC,CAWSLRQGVGGYTF
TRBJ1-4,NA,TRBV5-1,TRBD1,TGCGCCAGCAGCATCGGGACAGGGAGCGAAAAACTGTTTTTT,CASSIGTGSEKLFF
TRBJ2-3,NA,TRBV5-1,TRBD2,TGCGCCAGCAGCTTGGGGGGGGCTAGCGGGATCCGCACAGATACGCAGTATTTT,CASSLGGASGIRTDTQYF
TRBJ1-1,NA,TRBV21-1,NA,TGTGCCAGCAGCGGGGAGCAGGGGGCCCAGGACACTGAAGCTTTCTTT,CASSGEQGAQDTEAFF
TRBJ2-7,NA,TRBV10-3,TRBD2,TGTGCCATCAGGACTAGCGGAAGCTCCTACGAGCAGTACTTC,CAIRTSGSSYEQYF